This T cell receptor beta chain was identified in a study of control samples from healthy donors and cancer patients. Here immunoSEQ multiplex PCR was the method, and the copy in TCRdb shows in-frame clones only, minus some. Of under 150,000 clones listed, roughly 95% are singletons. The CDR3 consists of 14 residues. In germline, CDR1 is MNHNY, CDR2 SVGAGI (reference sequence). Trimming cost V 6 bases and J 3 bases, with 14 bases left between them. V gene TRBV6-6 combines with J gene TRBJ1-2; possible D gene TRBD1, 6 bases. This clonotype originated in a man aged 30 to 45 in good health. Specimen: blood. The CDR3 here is CASSTTGLDYGYTF. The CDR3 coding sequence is TGTGCCAGCAGCACTACAGGGCTGGACTATGGCTACACCTTC.